This T cell receptor (beta chain) comes out of a study of T cells in Graves' hyperthyroidism and ophthalmopathy. Amplification of TCR beta CDR3 regions was performed using RNA transcripts as template. The HTBI primer set served for first-round RT-PCR of the TCR CDR3. TCRdb passed the multiplex PCR reads through MiXCR, listing each CDR3 protein once. The sample shows 750,000 to 900,000 distinct CDR3 sequences, roughly 37% of them seen only once. Germline V CDR1 and CDR2: SGDLS, YYNGEE. There are 16 residues in the CDR3. V lost 6 bases and J lost 3; bases outside the gene matches: 9. The sample consisted of blood. V gene TRBV9 combines with J gene TRBJ2-6, with TRBD1 matching 7 bases. The TCR comes from a man between 18 and 29 years old with Graves' hyperthyroidism. CDR3 bases: TGTGCCAGCACCGGTGAACAGGGGTATGGGGCCAACGTCCTGACTTTC. Translated, it gives CASTGEQGYGANVLTF.